Below, 20 T cell receptor beta chains from the same sample are listed, as sequenced in a study of blood T cell repertoires in COVID-19. Sequenced by immunoSEQ multiplex PCR; TCRdb stores in-frame clones only, minus some. The sample carries fewer than 100,000 clones, around 90% recorded once. Material: peripheral blood. These receptors came from a human donor in a cohort sampled during active COVID-19.

This clone occurred once. The chain's CDR3 is CAWVEADTQYF. The CDR3 DNA reads TGTGCCTGGGTCGAGGCAGATACGCAGTATTTT. The chain is built from TRBV30 and TRBJ2-3; D remains ambiguous. Germline-derived CDR1 and CDR2 are GTSNPN and SVGIG (reference sequence). The CDR3 has 11 amino acids. V lost 5 bases to trimming and J lost 4 bases, with 7 bases between them. Combining the CDR3 with reference TRBV30 and TRBJ2-3 gives the whole variable domain SQTIHQWPATLVQPVGSPLSLECTVEGTSNPNLYWYRQAAGRGLQLLFYSVGIGQISSEVPQNLSASRPQDRQFILSSKKLLLSDSGFYLCAWVEADTQYFGPGTRLTVL.

This sequence joins TRBV18 and TRBJ2-7; 7 bases fit TRBD2. V shed 2 bases and J 2 bases; nucleotides not matched to a gene: 0. CDR3 length: 13 amino acids. Germline V gene data show CDR1 as KGHSH and CDR2 as LQKENI. CDR3 loop: CASSPAGAYEQYF. In DNA form, the CDR3 reads TGTGCCAGCTCACCAGCGGGGGCCTACGAGCAGTACTTC.

This chain joins TRBV7-7 and TRBJ2-6, with 7 bases matching TRBD1. The V segment lost 5 bases and the J segment 0 bases; nucleotides outside the gene matches: 4. Germline-derived CDR1 and CDR2 are SSHAT and FNYEAQ (reference sequence). The CDR3 loop spans 16 amino acids. The CDR3 reads CASSGRDSSGANVLTF. As DNA, the CDR3 is TGTGCCAGCAGCGGCAGGGACAGCTCTGGGGCCAACGTCCTGACTTTC.

This rearrangement joins TRBV28 to TRBJ1-5, with TRBD1 matching 9 bases. J gave up 7 bases and V 4 bases, and 8 bases lay outside the gene matches. The germline V gene has CDR1 MDHEN and CDR2 SYDVKM. CDR3 length: 15 amino acids. This chain's CDR3 is CASSSPGQGRQPQHF. The CDR3 coding sequence is TGTGCCAGCAGTTCTCCGGGACAGGGCCGACAGCCCCAGCATTTT.

The chain has TRBV24-1 and TRBJ2-3; TRBD2 agrees at 13 bases. After removal of 4 bases from V and 3 bases from J, the junction contained 3 bases not matched to a gene. Germline V lookup: CDR1 KGHDR, CDR2 SFDVKD. The CDR3 length is 16 residues. The CDR3 nucleotides are TGTGCCACCAGTGAAACTAGCGGGAGGGATACAGATACGCAGTATTTT. It specifies CATSETSGRDTDTQYF.

This clone came up once. The V call is TRBV19, the J call TRBJ2-7, with 9 nucleotides matching TRBD1. The CDR3 sequence is 14 residues long. V was clipped by 7 bases and J by 2 bases; unmatched bases: 6. CDR1 and CDR2 (germline): LNHDA, SQIVND (reference sequence). The CDR3 nucleotides read TGTGCCAGTAAGCCGGGACAGGGCCCCTACGAGCAGTACTTC. Residues: CASKPGQGPYEQYF.

The chain employs TRBV14 and TRBJ1-5, with D unresolved. Germline V gives CDR1 SGHDN, CDR2 FVKESK. The CDR3 has 13 residues. V was pared by 1 base and J by 4 bases, with 5 bases between. This CDR3 is CASSQALNQPQHF. CDR3 nucleotides: TGTGCCAGCAGCCAAGCGTTAAATCAGCCCCAGCATTTT.

This chain connects TRBV5-8 to TRBJ2-6; D is ambiguous. In germline, CDR1 is SGHTS, CDR2 YDEGEE. This CDR3 comprises 16 residues. Deletions cut 3 bases from V and 2 bases from J, with 12 bases between. The CDR3 loop is CASSSLTPTGANVLTF. The CDR3, as DNA: TGTGCCAGCAGCTCCCTAACCCCCACTGGGGCCAACGTCCTGACTTTC.

The chain couples TRBV19 to TRBJ1-2, with 9 bases matching TRBD1. Germline assignment: CDR1 LNHDA and CDR2 SQIVND (reference sequence). The trim removed 1 base at V and 4 bases at J, leaving 13 bases unmatched. The CDR3 has 18 residues. This chain's CDR3 is CASSIVGTGLPRGYGYTF. DNA of the CDR3: TGTGCCAGTAGTATAGTTGGGACAGGGCTTCCTCGAGGCTATGGCTACACCTTC.

V and J are TRBV5-4 and TRBJ2-3; 11 bases agree with TRBD2. This CDR3 is built from 18 residues. The V segment lost 4 bases and the J segment 2 bases; nucleotides outside the gene matches: 12. CDR1 is SGHNT and CDR2 is YYREEE in the germline V gene (reference sequence). The CDR3 nucleotides are TGTGCCAGCAGCAGACGACTAGCGGGGATGGGGGTCACAGATACGCAGTATTTT. Its protein product is CASSRRLAGMGVTDTQYF.

The chain has TRBV3-1 (or the pseudogene TRBV3-2) and TRBJ1-6; TRBD1 is a possible D gene (6 bases). The CDR3 has 15 amino acids. CDR1 is LGHDT, CDR2 YNNKEL, per germline (reference sequence). V was pared by 4 bases and J by 10 bases, with 17 bases between. The DNA for the CDR3 is TGTGCCAGCAGCCCTAAACAGGGCGAAGGATCACCCCTCCACTTT. This gives the protein CASSPKQGEGSPLHF.

The chain combines TRBV2 with TRBJ2-5; 7 bases agree with TRBD1. The germline V gene has CDR1 SNHLY and CDR2 FYNNEI. J was trimmed by 5 bases and V by 3 bases; bases with no gene match: 3. The CDR3 sequence is 13 residues long. The CDR3, as DNA: TGTGCCAGCAGTGAGACAGGGTTGGAGACCCAGTACTTC. Its translation: CASSETGLETQYF.

V usage is TRBV12-3 or TRBV12-4 and J usage is TRBJ2-7; a possible D gene is TRBD1 (5 bases). The CDR3 runs to 12 residues. The V and J ends lost 4 bases and 2 bases respectively, with 6 bases between them. The CDR3 DNA reads TGTGCCAGCAGTTACAGGCCCTACGAGCAGTACTTC. Translating it yields CASSYRPYEQYF.

The chain combines TRBV5-6 with TRBJ1-5, with no clear D. Trimming cost V 4 bases and J 5 bases, with 13 bases left between them. The CDR3 contains 14 residues. Germline V gene data show CDR1 as SGHDT and CDR2 as YYEEEE. CDR3 sequence: CASSVGLSDQPQHF. The CDR3 DNA is TGTGCCAGCAGCGTGGGTCTCAGTGATCAGCCCCAGCATTTT. Full variable domain (rest looked up from reference TRBV5-6 and TRBJ1-5): DAGVTQSPTHLIKTRGQQVTLRCSPKSGHDTVSWYQQALGQGPQFIFQYYEEEERQRGNFPDRFSGHQFPNYSSELNVNALLLGDSALYLCASSVGLSDQPQHFGDGTRLSIL.

This sequence joins TRBV19 and TRBJ2-2; 7 bases line up with TRBD1. This CDR3 is built from 16 residues. Germline V CDR1 and CDR2: LNHDA, SQIVND (reference sequence). V lost 3 bases, J lost 0 bases, and 4 bases stayed unmatched. The CDR3 loop reads CASSITQGANTGELFF. In nucleotides, the CDR3 is TGTGCCAGTAGTATCACCCAGGGGGCGAACACCGGGGAGCTGTTTTTT.

The chain employs TRBV28 and TRBJ1-4; D is unresolved. The CDR3 has 16 residues. Germline CDR1 reads MDHEN; CDR2 reads SYDVKM. Trimming took 4 bases from V and 3 from J, leaving 15 bases between them. Here the CDR3 reads CASSSNPGGSNEKLFF. The CDR3 DNA sequence: TGTGCCAGCAGTTCCAACCCTGGCGGGTCTAATGAAAAACTGTTTTTT.

This clone was seen just once. The J gene is TRBJ1-1, the V gene TRBV11-2; D uncertain. The CDR3 length is 13 residues. The germline CDR1 and CDR2 sequences are SGHAT and FQNNGV. V gave up 5 bases and J gave up 4 bases, with 11 bases separating them. The CDR3 reads CASSIPVGTEAFF. For the CDR3, the DNA is TGTGCCAGCAGCATCCCCGTCGGCACTGAAGCTTTCTTT. Complete variable domain (other parts from reference TRBV11-2 and TRBJ1-1): EAGVAQSPRYKIIEKRQSVAFWCNPISGHATLYWYQQILGQGPKLLIQFQNNGVVDDSQLPKDRFSAERLKGVDSTLKIQPAKLEDSAVYLCASSIPVGTEAFFGQGTRLTVV.

The genes are TRBV27 and TRBJ2-1; 11 bases map to TRBD2. J lost 2 bases, V lost 4 bases, and 7 bases had no gene match. Germline CDR1 MNHEY, CDR2 SMNVEV (reference sequence). The CDR3 has 17 residues. CDR3 DNA: TGTGCCAGCAGTTCCCGATTGACTAGCGGGACCTACAATGAGCAGTTCTTC. Amino acid sequence: CASSSRLTSGTYNEQFF.

The CDR3 loop reads CASSDTGQWLTDTQYF. In nucleotides, the CDR3 is TGTGCCAGCAGTGACACGGGACAGTGGCTCACAGATACGCAGTATTTT. The rearrangement links TRBV6-4 to TRBJ2-3, with TRBD1 identical over 7 bases. After removal of 2 bases from V and 2 bases from J, the junction contained 7 bases not matched to a gene. The CDR3 is made up of 16 amino acids. CDR1 and CDR2 (germline): MRHNA, SNTAGT.

V usage is TRBV27 and J usage is TRBJ2-7, with a weak D call TRBD1 (5 bases). This CDR3 region has 14 residues. Trimming left V 6 bases short and J 2 bases short, with 14 bases between. Looked up from germline, CDR1 is MNHEY and CDR2 is SMNVEV (reference sequence). The CDR3 spells CASRTWGSAYEQYF. The CDR3 DNA sequence: TGTGCCAGCAGGACTTGGGGCTCGGCCTACGAGCAGTACTTC.